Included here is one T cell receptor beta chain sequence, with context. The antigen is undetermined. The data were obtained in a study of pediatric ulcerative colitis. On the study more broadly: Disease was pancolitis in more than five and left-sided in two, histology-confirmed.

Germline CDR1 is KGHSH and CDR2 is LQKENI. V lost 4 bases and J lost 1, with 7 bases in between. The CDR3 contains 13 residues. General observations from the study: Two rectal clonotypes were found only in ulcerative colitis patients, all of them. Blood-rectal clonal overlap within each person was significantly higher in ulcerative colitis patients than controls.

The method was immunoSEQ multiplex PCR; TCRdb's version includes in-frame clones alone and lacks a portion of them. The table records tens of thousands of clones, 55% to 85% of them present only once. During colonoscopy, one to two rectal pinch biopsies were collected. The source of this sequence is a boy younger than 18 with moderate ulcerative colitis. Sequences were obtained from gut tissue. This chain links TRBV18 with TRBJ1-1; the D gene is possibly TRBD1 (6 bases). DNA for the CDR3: TGTGCCAGCTCACAGGGGGAGAACACTGAAGCTTTCTTT. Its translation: CASSQGENTEAFF.